Each of the 26 T cell receptor beta chains below was sequenced from the same sample in a study of cytomegalovirus exposure and HLA in healthy donors. Vbeta (60) and Jbeta (13) primers were used in the PCR. Measured with immunoSEQ multiplex PCR; TCRdb has only the in-frame clones, and not every one. The data hold around 170,000 clones, with over 70% observed a single time. The sequencing sample was made of PBMCs. The receptors come from a man in his fifties or sixties in good health and CMV-seronegative.

The chain employs TRBV9 and TRBJ1-2; D possibly corresponds to TRBD1 (5 bases). CDR3 size: 13 residues. Trimming removed 4 bases at V and 7 bases at J, with 14 bases between. Germline V CDR1 and CDR2: SGDLS, YYNGEE. The CDR3 nucleotides are TGTGCCAGCAGCTTCCGACAGACGGGTGGCTACACCTTC. Its translation: CASSFRQTGGYTF. Together with reference TRBV9 and TRBJ1-2, the CDR3 gives the full variable domain: DSGVTQTPKHLITATGQRVTLRCSPRSGDLSVYWYQQSLDQGLQFLIQYYNGEERAKGNILERFSAQQFPDLHSELNLSSLELGDSALYFCASSFRQTGGYTFGSGTRLTVV.

The CDR3 sequence: CASSQDHGGLLETQYF. The CDR3 nucleotides are TGCGCCAGCAGCCAAGATCACGGGGGATTACTAGAGACCCAGTACTTC. The chain couples TRBV4-1 to TRBJ2-5; D possibly corresponds to TRBD2 (6 bases). Germline V gene data show CDR1 as MGHRA and CDR2 as YSYEKL. The CDR3 extends over 16 amino acids. V was clipped by 0 bases and J by 4 bases, with 15 bases between them.

V gene TRBV6-1 combines with J gene TRBJ1-5; 11 nucleotides line up with TRBD1. The CDR3 sequence is 15 residues long. Germline lookup yields CDR1 MNHNS and CDR2 SASEGT. Germline trimming cut 8 bases from V and 1 base from J; bases unmatched to any gene: 4. The CDR3: CASRGQGASNQPQHF. In DNA, the CDR3 is TGTGCCAGCCGTGGACAGGGGGCGAGCAATCAGCCCCAGCATTTT.

CDR3 coding DNA: TGCGCCAGCAGCGTGACAGGGGGCGGGGGTGAAAAACTGTTTTTT. Amino acid sequence: CASSVTGGGGEKLFF. The chain links TRBV5-1 to TRBJ1-4, with 10 bases lining up with TRBD1. After removal of 4 bases from V and 7 bases from J, the junction contained 7 bases not matched to a gene. The germline CDR1 and CDR2 sequences are SGHRS and YFSETQ. CDR3 length: 15 residues.

This chain uses TRBV4-3 with TRBJ2-3, with TRBD1 identical over 9 bases. From germline, CDR1 is LGHNA and CDR2 YSLEER. Trimming removed 4 bases from V and 3 bases from J; junction bases left unmatched: 5. This CDR3 contains 15 residues. The CDR3 bases are TGCGCCAGCAGCCTCCGGGACAGGGTTACAGATACGCAGTATTTT. This encodes CASSLRDRVTDTQYF.

This chain uses TRBV7-9 with TRBJ2-7; possibly TRBD1 for D (5 bases). CDR3 length: 17 amino acids. The ends were cut back, 2 bases at V and 3 bases at J, with 20 bases in the middle. CDR1 is SEHNR and CDR2 is FQNEAQ in the germline V gene (reference sequence). CDR3 DNA: TGTGCCAGCAGCTTAAGTTCCCCTGTAACAGGCAACTACGAGCAGTACTTC. Translating gives CASSLSSPVTGNYEQYF.

The chain carries TRBV6-1 and TRBJ1-1, with D uncertain. This CDR3 contains 14 residues. V was trimmed by 6 bases and J by 7 bases, leaving 18 bases between them. Per the germline V gene, CDR1 is MNHNS and CDR2 is SASEGT. CDR3 amino acids: CASSTGIEWREAFF. In DNA, the CDR3 is TGTGCCAGCAGCACGGGGATCGAATGGCGTGAAGCTTTCTTT.

J is TRBJ2-1 and V is TRBV19, with a possible D match to TRBD1 (6 bases). The CDR3 is made up of 11 amino acids. CDR1 and CDR2 from the germline V gene are LNHDA and SQIVND (reference sequence). With 3 bases removed from V and 10 bases from J, the gap between germline ends came to 7 bases. The CDR3 DNA reads TGTGCCAGTAGTATCAGGGGAGAGCAGTTCTTC. Translating it yields CASSIRGEQFF.

V gene TRBV7-8 combines with J gene TRBJ2-1; no firm D call. V lost 4 bases and J 4 bases, leaving 14 bases between the germline ends. The germline gives CDR1 SGHVS, CDR2 FQNEAQ. The CDR3 has 15 residues. Here the CDR3 DNA reads TGTGCCAGCAGCTCGAAGAATCTTGCGTACAATGAGCAGTTCTTC. Its protein is CASSSKNLAYNEQFF.

V gene TRBV13 combines with J gene TRBJ2-1; 12 nucleotides agree with TRBD2. CDR1 is PRHDT and CDR2 is FYEKMQ in the germline V gene (reference sequence). The ends lost 5 bases at V and 7 bases at J; junction bases unmatched: 9. The CDR3 totals 16 residues. The CDR3 coding sequence is TGTGCCAGCAGCGGCGGTCTAGCGGGGGGGCCGAATGAGCAGTTCTTC. Its translation: CASSGGLAGGPNEQFF.

The chain couples TRBV29-1 to TRBJ1-1, with a possible D match to TRBD1 (5 bases). Per germline, CDR1 SQVTM and CDR2 ANQGSEA. The V end lost 6 bases, the J end lost 3 bases, and 14 bases lay between the germline ends. The CDR3 sequence is 13 residues long. CDR3 DNA sequence: TGCAGCGTGCGGGACCTAGGGGACACTGAAGCTTTCTTT. Translated: CSVRDLGDTEAFF.

The rearrangement links TRBV6-5 to TRBJ1-3, with TRBD1 matching 7 bases. J gave up 2 bases and V 4 bases, and 5 bases lay outside the gene matches. The CDR3 has 15 residues. Germline CDR1 is MNHEY and CDR2 is SVGAGI. This CDR3 is CASSFQGVAGNTIYF. Here the CDR3 DNA reads TGTGCCAGCAGTTTCCAGGGGGTCGCTGGAAACACCATATATTTT.

This clone occurred a few times. The chain combines TRBV10-1 with TRBJ2-7; 8 bases are a match to TRBD1. V gave up 3 bases and J gave up 5 bases; unmatched junction bases: 6. Germline V gene data show CDR1 as WNHNN and CDR2 as SYGVQD (reference sequence). CDR3 length equals 14 residues. The CDR3 coding sequence is TGCGCCAGCAGTGATGGGACAGGAAAGCACGAGCAGTACTTC. Amino acid sequence: CASSDGTGKHEQYF.

This rearrangement joins TRBV5-1 to TRBJ2-1; D remains ambiguous. There are 12 residues in the CDR3. Germline lookup yields CDR1 SGHRS and CDR2 YFSETQ. Trimming took 0 bases from V and 7 from J, leaving 5 bases between them. The CDR3 coding sequence is TGCGCCAGCAGCTTGGGAGAGAATGAGCAGTTCTTC. Translating gives CASSLGENEQFF.

A note on this clone: This sample also contains other DNA sequences that code for the same CDR3. This chain links TRBV30 with TRBJ1-1, with 9 bases matching TRBD1. CDR3 length: 14 residues. The V gene end was trimmed by 2 bases and the J gene end by 1 base; junction bases not matched to a gene: 2. CDR1 GTSNPN and CDR2 SVGIG come from the germline V gene (reference sequence). The CDR3 spells CAWSTGQGNTEAFF. The CDR3 DNA reads TGTGCCTGGAGTACGGGACAGGGGAACACTGAAGCTTTCTTT.

The chain employs TRBV19 and TRBJ1-5; 7 bases line up with TRBD1. The CDR3 runs 14 residues. CDR1 and CDR2 from the germline V gene are LNHDA and SQIVND (reference sequence). The trim removed 7 bases at V and 5 bases at J, leaving 8 bases unmatched. CDR3 region: CASMRAGGDQPQHF. The CDR3 DNA reads TGTGCCAGTATGAGAGCAGGGGGAGATCAGCCCCAGCATTTT.

The chain couples TRBV30 to TRBJ1-1, with D perhaps matching TRBD1 (5 bases). Trimming took 8 bases from V and 1 from J, leaving 17 bases between them. From germline, CDR1 is GTSNPN and CDR2 SVGIG (reference sequence). This CDR3 comprises 14 residues. The CDR3 DNA reads TGTGCCCGCCAGGTCAGGGTAGAGAACACTGAAGCTTTCTTT. This sequence encodes CARQVRVENTEAFF.

The chain couples TRBV29-1 to TRBJ1-4, with no clear D. V lost 4 bases, J lost 4 bases, and 13 bases lay in between. CDR1 is SQVTM, CDR2 ANQGSEA, per germline. This CDR3 spans 14 amino acids. CDR3 nucleotide sequence: TGCAGCGTTGCGATGGGAGCCGATAATGAAAAACTGTTTTTT. Translated, it gives CSVAMGADNEKLFF.

This chain connects TRBV2 to TRBJ1-1, with 7 bases that match TRBD1. The ends lost 6 bases at V and 4 bases at J; junction bases unmatched: 8. The germline CDR1 and CDR2 sequences are SNHLY and FYNNEI. The CDR3 is 14 residues long. CDR3: CASSQTGLGTEAFF. CDR3 sequence (DNA): TGTGCCAGCAGCCAGACAGGGTTGGGCACTGAAGCTTTCTTT. Together with reference TRBV2 and TRBJ1-1, the CDR3 gives the full variable domain: EPEVTQTPSHQVTQMGQEVILRCVPISNHLYFYWYRQILGQKVEFLVSFYNNEISEKSEIFDDQFSVERPDGSNFTLKIRSTKLEDSAMYFCASSQTGLGTEAFFGQGTRLTVV.

This clone has a single count. The rearrangement links TRBV7-8 to TRBJ2-1, with 7 nucleotides matching TRBD2. The CDR3 totals 16 residues. The J segment lost 6 bases and the V segment lost 3 bases, leaving 11 bases of the junction unmatched. Germline-derived CDR1 and CDR2 are SGHVS and FQNEAQ. The CDR3 DNA follows: TGTGCCAGCAGCTTCCAAGCAGCGGGGATAGGCAATGAGCAGTTCTTC. Translated: CASSFQAAGIGNEQFF.

With regard to this clone: One end of the junction is discordant with germline, which a read error may explain. The CDR3 reads CSSKWRGVGTDTQYF. The CDR3 region has the DNA TGTTCCAGCAAATGGCGGGGGGTAGGAACAGATACGCAGTATTTT. The chain has TRBV7-9 and TRBJ2-3; the match to TRBD2 covers 8 bases. From germline, CDR1 is SEHNR and CDR2 FQNEAQ (reference sequence). The CDR3 has 15 residues.

This CDR3 reads CASSISGSLGELFF. Written as DNA, the CDR3 is TGTGCCAGTAGTATCTCCGGGAGTCTCGGGGAGCTGTTTTTT. V usage is TRBV19 and J usage is TRBJ2-2, with D tentatively TRBD2 (6 bases). This CDR3 contains 14 residues. Trimming cost V 3 bases and J 7 bases, with 12 bases left between them. Looked up from germline, CDR1 is LNHDA and CDR2 is SQIVND (reference sequence).

The chain recombines TRBV2 with TRBJ2-1, with D tentatively TRBD1 (5 bases). CDR3 size: 12 residues. With 7 bases removed from V and 4 bases from J, the gap between germline ends came to 8 bases. Germline V gene data show CDR1 as SNHLY and CDR2 as FYNNEI. Here the CDR3 DNA reads TGTGCCAGCAAGGACACTTACAATGAGCAGTTCTTC. It yields the protein CASKDTYNEQFF.

The chain combines TRBV27 with TRBJ1-4; no definite D call. There are 17 residues in the CDR3. With 5 bases removed from V and 1 base from J, the gap between germline ends came to 17 bases. CDR1 is MNHEY, CDR2 SMNVEV, per germline (reference sequence). The CDR3 protein is CASSPLRVDRTNEKLFF. The CDR3 bases are TGTGCCAGCAGTCCGCTGCGGGTGGATAGAACTAATGAAAAACTGTTTTTT.

This chain links TRBV5-5 with TRBJ1-6, with D possibly being TRBD1 (5 bases). The germline V gene has CDR1 SGHKS and CDR2 YYEKEE (reference sequence). V lost 4 bases, J lost 7 bases, and 18 bases lay in between. The CDR3 consists of 16 residues. The CDR3 is CASSPTKGRGNSPLHF. The CDR3 DNA reads as TGTGCCAGCAGCCCTACCAAAGGACGGGGGAATTCACCCCTCCACTTT. Based on the CDR3 plus reference TRBV5-5 and TRBJ1-6, the full variable domain is DAGVTQSPTHLIKTRGQQVTLRCSPISGHKSVSWYQQVLGQGPQFIFQYYEKEERGRGNFPDRFSARQFPNYSSELNVNALLLGDSALYLCASSPTKGRGNSPLHFGNGTRLTVT.

With respect to this clone: A junction end diverges from the germline sequence, so it may reflect a read error. J is TRBJ1-2 and V is TRBV18, with TRBD1 matching over 9 bases. The CDR3 is 13 residues long. Germline assignment: CDR1 KGHSH and CDR2 LQKENI. The DNA for the CDR3 is TGTGCCAGCTCGCCACAGGGGGCAAATGGCTACACCTTC. Translated: CASSPQGANGYTF. The variable domain in full, with the rest retrieved from reference TRBV18 and TRBJ1-2, is NAGVMQNPRHLVRRRGQEARLRCSPMKGHSHVYWYRQLPEEGLKFMVYLQKENIIDESGMPKERFSAEFPKEGPSILRIQQVVRGDSAAYFCASSPQGANGYTFGSGTRLTVV.